This T cell receptor (beta chain) was identified during a study of OX40 agonist ivuxolimab in advanced cancers. About the research overall: Treatment of patients was with ivuxolimab, an agonistic anti-OX40 (CD134) antibody.

Peripheral blood came from all dose cohorts at three timepoints. Study-wide points: The average count of expanded clones was higher among CD8+ T cells than among CD4+.

Trimming cost V 5 bases and J 8 bases; bases outside gene matches: 11. Germline assignment: CDR1 ENHRY and CDR2 SYGVKD. The CDR3 is made up of 14 amino acids. Sequencing was performed with immunoSEQ multiplex PCR; in TCRdb, only in-frame clones are kept and a portion is missing. The table records approximately 35,000 clones, roughly four fifths of them present only once. Regarding this clone: The antigen remains unidentified.

The TCR comes from an adult with an advanced solid tumor such as melanoma, head and neck, liver or kidney cancer. Sequencing was performed on CD4+ or CD8+ T cells sorted from blood, taken in a trial of the OX40 agonist ivuxolimab. The V gene is TRBV10-3, the J gene TRBJ1-2, with 7 positions matching TRBD1. CDR3 sequence reads: CAISPGTDVMGYTF. The DNA of the CDR3 is TGTGCCATCAGTCCCGGGACAGACGTTATGGGCTACACCTTC.